The T cell receptor beta chain under discussion was sequenced for a study of technical replicates of blood from four donors. Trimming removed 3 bases from V and 5 bases from J, with 10 bases in between. The CDR3 loop spans 13 amino acids. Germline CDR1 is SQVTM and CDR2 is ANQGSEA. The protocol was immunoSEQ multiplex PCR, while the TCRdb copy is restricted to in-frame clones and leaves out a portion. The table records roughly 71,000 clones, nearly 97% of them present only once. The material sequenced was T cells isolated from PBMCs. The source of this sequence is a human donor in good health. The chain uses TRBV29-1 and TRBJ2-2, with a possible D match to TRBD2 (6 bases). DNA for the CDR3: TGCAGCGTTGATGTCGGAGGGACCGGGGAGCTGTTTTTT. Its protein product is CSVDVGGTGELFF.